This entry is about one T cell receptor (beta chain). This sample was included in a study of blood T cell repertoires in COVID-19. The table came from immunoSEQ multiplex PCR; TCRdb's copy has only in-frame clones and leaves some out. The data show around 150,000 clones, around nine tenths seen once. This receptor was identified in a human donor in a cohort sampled during active COVID-19. Material for sequencing was peripheral blood.

CDR3 protein: CAIGWPPASGGAHEQFF. CDR3 DNA sequence: TGTGCCATCGGCTGGCCCCCGGCTAGCGGGGGGGCCCATGAGCAGTTCTTC. The chain uses TRBV10-3 and TRBJ2-1, with 12 positions matching TRBD2. Trimming took 8 bases from V and 8 from J; bases not matched to a gene: 16. CDR1 ENHRY and CDR2 SYGVKD come from the germline V gene. This CDR3 contains 17 residues.